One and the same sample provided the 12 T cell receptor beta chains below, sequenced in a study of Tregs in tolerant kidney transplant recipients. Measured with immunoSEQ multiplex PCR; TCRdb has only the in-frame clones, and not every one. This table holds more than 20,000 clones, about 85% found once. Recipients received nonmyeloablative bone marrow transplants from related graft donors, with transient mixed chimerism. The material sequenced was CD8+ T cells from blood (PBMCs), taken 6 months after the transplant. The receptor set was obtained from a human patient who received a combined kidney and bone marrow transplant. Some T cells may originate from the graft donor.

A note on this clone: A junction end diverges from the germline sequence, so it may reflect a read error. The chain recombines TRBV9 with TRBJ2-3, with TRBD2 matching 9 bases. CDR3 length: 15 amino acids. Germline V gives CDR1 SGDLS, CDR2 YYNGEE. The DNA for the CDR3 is TGTGCCAGCAGCATCGCCGGGACTAGCACGGATACGCAGTATTTT. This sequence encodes CASSIAGTSTDTQYF.

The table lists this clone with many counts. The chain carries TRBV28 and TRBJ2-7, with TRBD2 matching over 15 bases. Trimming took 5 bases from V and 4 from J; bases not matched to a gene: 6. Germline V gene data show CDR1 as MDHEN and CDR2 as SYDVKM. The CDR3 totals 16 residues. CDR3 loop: CASSPGLAGGTYEQYF. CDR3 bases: TGTGCCAGCAGTCCGGGACTAGCGGGAGGTACGTACGAGCAGTACTTC.

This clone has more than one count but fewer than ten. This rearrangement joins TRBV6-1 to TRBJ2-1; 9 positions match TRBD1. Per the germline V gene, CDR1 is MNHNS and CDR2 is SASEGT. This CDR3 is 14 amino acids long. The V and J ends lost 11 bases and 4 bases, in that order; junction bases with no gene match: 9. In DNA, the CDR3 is TGTGCCTCTTCCGGGACAGGGTTATACAATGAGCAGTTCTTC. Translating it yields CASSGTGLYNEQFF.

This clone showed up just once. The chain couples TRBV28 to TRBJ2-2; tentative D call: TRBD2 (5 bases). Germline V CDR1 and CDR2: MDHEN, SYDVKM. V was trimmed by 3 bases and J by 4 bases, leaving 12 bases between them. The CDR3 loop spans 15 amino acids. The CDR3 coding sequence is TGTGCCAGCAGTTTCCGAGGGCCGGCCACCGGGGAGCTGTTTTTT. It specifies CASSFRGPATGELFF.

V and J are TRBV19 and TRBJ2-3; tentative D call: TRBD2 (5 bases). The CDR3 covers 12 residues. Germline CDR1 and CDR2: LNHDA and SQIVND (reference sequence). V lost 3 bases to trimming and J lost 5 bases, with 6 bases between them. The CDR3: CASSIGLDTQYF. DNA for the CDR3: TGTGCCAGTAGTATCGGACTAGATACGCAGTATTTT.

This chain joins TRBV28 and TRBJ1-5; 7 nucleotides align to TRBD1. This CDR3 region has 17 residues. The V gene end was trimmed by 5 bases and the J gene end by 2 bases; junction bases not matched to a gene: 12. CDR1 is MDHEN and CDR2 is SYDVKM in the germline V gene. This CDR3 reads CASSDLQGGVGNQPQHF. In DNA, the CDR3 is TGTGCCAGCAGTGACCTCCAAGGGGGCGTCGGCAATCAGCCCCAGCATTTT.

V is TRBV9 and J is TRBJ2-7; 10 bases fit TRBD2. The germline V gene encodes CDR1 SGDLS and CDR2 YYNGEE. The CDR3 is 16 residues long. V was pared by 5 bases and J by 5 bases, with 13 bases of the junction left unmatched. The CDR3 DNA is TGTGCCAGCAGTTCAGGACCGGGACTAGCGTCCAACGAGCAGTACTTC. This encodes CASSSGPGLASNEQYF.

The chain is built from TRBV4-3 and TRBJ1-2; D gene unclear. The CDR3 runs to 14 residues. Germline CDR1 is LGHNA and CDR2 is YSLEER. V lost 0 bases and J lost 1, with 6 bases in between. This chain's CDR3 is CASSQDRHNYGYTF. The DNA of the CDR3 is TGCGCCAGCAGCCAAGACAGGCATAACTATGGCTACACCTTC.

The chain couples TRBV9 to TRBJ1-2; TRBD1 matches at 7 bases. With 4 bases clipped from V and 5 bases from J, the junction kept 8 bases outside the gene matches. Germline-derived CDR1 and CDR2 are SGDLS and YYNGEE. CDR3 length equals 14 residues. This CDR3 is CASSSDRVYYGYTF. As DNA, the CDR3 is TGTGCCAGCAGCTCCGACAGGGTTTATTATGGCTACACCTTC.

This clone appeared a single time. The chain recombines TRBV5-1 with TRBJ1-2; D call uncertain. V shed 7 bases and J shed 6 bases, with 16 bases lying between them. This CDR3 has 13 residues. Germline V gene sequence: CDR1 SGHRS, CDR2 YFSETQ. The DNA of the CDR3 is TGCGCCAGCCGTTACTTCAAATTTGATGGCTACACCTTC. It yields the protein CASRYFKFDGYTF.

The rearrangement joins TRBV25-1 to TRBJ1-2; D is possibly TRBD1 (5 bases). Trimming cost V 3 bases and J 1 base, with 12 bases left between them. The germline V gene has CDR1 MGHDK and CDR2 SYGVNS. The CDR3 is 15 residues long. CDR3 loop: CASSDPLDSNYGYTF. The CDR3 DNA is TGTGCCAGCAGTGACCCACTTGACAGTAACTATGGCTACACCTTC.

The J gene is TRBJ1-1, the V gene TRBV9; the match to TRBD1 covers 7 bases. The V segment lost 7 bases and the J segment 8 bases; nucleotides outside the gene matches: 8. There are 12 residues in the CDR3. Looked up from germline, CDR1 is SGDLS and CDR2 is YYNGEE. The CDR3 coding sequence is TGTGCCAGCGGCGAACGGGACAGCGAAGCTTTCTTT. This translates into CASGERDSEAFF.